The T cell receptor beta chain described here comes from a study of CD8 T cells in ankylosing spondylitis. TCRdb reprocessed the 5' RACE reads via MiXCR and lists one record per CDR3 protein. The repertoire includes around 130,000 distinct CDR3 sequences, roughly 6.6% of them detected once, and 10% to 15% sits in the top ten. Germline loops: CDR1 DFQATT, CDR2 SNEGSKA (reference sequence). This CDR3 has 15 amino acids. Deletions cut 0 bases from V and 7 bases from J, with 13 bases between. This clonotype was counted a single time. The clonotype was recovered from a male donor with ankylosing spondylitis or in good health (not recorded which). V is TRBV20-1 and J is TRBJ1-6; D possibly corresponds to TRBD1 (5 bases). The sample consisted of blood, either unsorted or a sorted T cell fraction (not recorded which). CDR3 protein: CSARDRGGGNSPLHF. The CDR3 region has the DNA TGCAGTGCTAGAGATCGGGGGGGTGGGAATTCACCCCTCCACTTT.